The 13 T cell receptor beta chains in this list originate from one sample, sequenced in a study of CD8+CD57+ T cells in acquired aplastic anemia. TCR beta VDJ combinations and CDR3 sequences were profiled from genomic DNA. Each CDR3 protein is one row after TCRdb ran MiXCR on the reads. The profile shows 200,000 to 250,000 distinct CDR3 sequences, 30% to 40% of them singletons. The sample consisted of sorted CD4+, CD8+, or CD8+CD57+ T cells (not recorded which) from PBMCs. These TCRs come from a human donor in good health, serving as a control.

This clonotype was seen only a few times. The chain carries TRBV4-1 and TRBJ2-7, with 7 bases identical to TRBD2. Germline CDR1 and CDR2: MGHRA and YSYEKL. There are 14 residues in the CDR3. The trim removed 4 bases at V and 4 bases at J, leaving 7 bases unmatched. The chain's CDR3 is CASSRLAGDYEQYF. CDR3 sequence (DNA): TGCGCCAGCAGCCGACTGGCGGGAGATTACGAGCAGTACTTC.

To note about this clonotype: A read error may explain this, as a much larger clone is one base away. The rearrangement uses TRBV10-3 and TRBJ1-5, with TRBD1 as a possible D gene (5 bases). Germline V gives CDR1 ENHRY, CDR2 SYGVKD. The V end lost 5 bases, the J end lost 0 bases, and 11 bases lay between the germline ends. The CDR3 runs to 15 residues. In DNA, the CDR3 is TGTGCCATCAGTTACGGGGGGTATAGCAATCAGCCCCAGCATTTT. Protein product: CAISYGGYSNQPQHF.

The sample holds a few counts of this clonotype. The chain carries TRBV6-6 and TRBJ1-2; D call uncertain. CDR3 length: 12 amino acids. V lost 7 bases and J lost 2, with 8 bases in between. Germline CDR1 is MNHNY and CDR2 is SVGAGI (reference sequence). In nucleotides, the CDR3 is TGTGCCAGCATGGTAGGGAACTATGGCTACACCTTC. This codes for CASMVGNYGYTF.

The sample holds many counts of this clonotype. The chain uses TRBV7-2 and TRBJ1-1; D is perhaps TRBD1 (6 bases). The V end lost 4 bases, the J end lost 0 bases, and 12 bases lay between the germline ends. The CDR3 is 15 amino acids. Germline-derived CDR1 and CDR2 are SGHTA and FQGNSA. CDR3 residues: CASSSQGRMNTEAFF. For the CDR3, the DNA is TGTGCCAGCAGCTCACAGGGTCGAATGAACACTGAAGCTTTCTTT. Looking up the rest from reference TRBV7-2 and TRBJ1-1 gives the full variable domain: GAGVSQSPSNKVTEKGKDVELRCDPISGHTALYWYRQSLGQGLEFLIYFQGNSAPDKSGLPSDRFSAERTGGSVSTLTIQRTQQEDSAVYLCASSSQGRMNTEAFFGQGTRLTVV.

Note on this clonotype: A read error may be the cause here, since a much bigger clone is one base away. This chain joins TRBV5-1 and TRBJ2-7; D gene uncertain. Looked up from germline, CDR1 is SGHRS and CDR2 is YFSETQ. The CDR3 consists of 15 residues. Trimming pared 4 bases from V and 5 bases from J, leaving 19 bases between. CDR3 sequence reads: CASSPQSLGSHEQYF. The CDR3 region has the DNA TGCGCCAGCAGCCCCCAGTCCCTTGGGTCCCACGAGCAGTACTTC.

This clonotype was observed many times. The chain has TRBV6-5 and TRBJ1-1; TRBD1 might be the D (5 bases). The CDR3 totals 14 residues. Germline CDR1 reads MNHEY; CDR2 reads SVGAGI. Between the trimmed V and J ends, which lost 5 bases and 1 base, there was a span of 11 bases. The CDR3 nucleotides read TGTGCCAGCAGTCACCGGGACGAGAACACTGAAGCTTTCTTT. Translated, it gives CASSHRDENTEAFF.

This clonotype was counted many times. The CDR3 here is CASSEASSGVTEAFF. The CDR3, as DNA: TGTGCCAGCAGTGAAGCGTCAAGTGGGGTCACTGAAGCTTTCTTT. V usage is TRBV2 and J usage is TRBJ1-1; D remains unclear. The CDR3 length is 15 residues. Germline V lookup: CDR1 SNHLY, CDR2 FYNNEI. Trimming cost V 0 bases and J 4 bases, with 12 bases left between them.

This chain connects TRBV19 to TRBJ2-7; 9 nucleotides line up with TRBD2. CDR1 and CDR2 from the germline V gene are LNHDA and SQIVND (reference sequence). This CDR3 has 15 amino acids. V dropped 4 bases and J dropped 2; count of bases not matched to a gene: 6. The CDR3 DNA reads as TGTGCCAGTAGTACACAGACTAGCGGTGCCTACGAGCAGTACTTC. This encodes CASSTQTSGAYEQYF.

Comment on this clonotype: This may come from a read error, since a much larger clone is one base off. This rearrangement joins TRBV5-1 to TRBJ2-7; the match to TRBD1 covers 11 bases. The length of the CDR3 is 13 residues. Trimming took 3 bases from V and 7 from J; bases not matched to a gene: 3. Germline CDR1 reads SGHRS; CDR2 reads YFSETQ. The CDR3 bases are TGCGCCAGCAGCTCGGGACAGGGGGTAGAGCAGTACTTC. Its protein is CASSSGQGVEQYF.

This clonotype was detected a few times. This chain links TRBV10-2 with TRBJ2-7; TRBD1 matches 7 bases. Trimming at V came to 6 bases and at J to 3 bases, leaving 11 bases not matched to a gene. Germline V gene data show CDR1 as WSHSY and CDR2 as SAAADI. The CDR3 is 15 amino acids. The CDR3 region has the DNA TGCGCCAGCAGGACCGACAGGGCCTCGTTCTACGAGCAGTACTTC. Amino acid sequence: CASRTDRASFYEQYF.

This clonotype was found a few times. The chain has TRBV30 and TRBJ2-7; 10 bases agree with TRBD1. The V segment lost 5 bases and the J segment 6 bases; nucleotides outside the gene matches: 13. This CDR3 region has 15 residues. In germline, CDR1 is GTSNPN, CDR2 SVGIG (reference sequence). The CDR3 loop is CAWGRSGQGISEQYF. CDR3 sequence (DNA): TGTGCCTGGGGTCGCTCGGGACAGGGGATAAGCGAGCAGTACTTC. Full variable domain (outside the CDR3, taken from reference TRBV30 and TRBJ2-7): SQTIHQWPATLVQPVGSPLSLECTVEGTSNPNLYWYRQAAGRGLQLLFYSVGIGQISSEVPQNLSASRPQDRQFILSSKKLLLSDSGFYLCAWGRSGQGISEQYFGPGTRLTVT.

The rearrangement links TRBV20-1 to TRBJ2-7, with TRBD2 matching 13 bases. Germline V gives CDR1 DFQATT, CDR2 SNEGSKA (reference sequence). V shed 0 bases and J 6 bases; nucleotides not matched to a gene: 2. The CDR3 loop spans 14 amino acids. The chain's CDR3 is CSARELAGGREQYF. The CDR3, as DNA: TGCAGTGCTAGAGAACTAGCGGGGGGGCGCGAGCAGTACTTC.

This clonotype was recorded many times. The chain is built from TRBV11-2 and TRBJ2-7; 13 nucleotides agree with TRBD2. The CDR3 runs 16 residues. Germline V gene lookup returns CDR1 SGHAT and CDR2 FQNNGV. V shed 5 bases and J 6 bases; nucleotides not matched to a gene: 10. The CDR3: CASSRGGLAGSGEQYF. Here the CDR3 DNA reads TGTGCCAGCAGCAGGGGGGGACTAGCGGGGAGTGGCGAGCAGTACTTC.